This TCR beta chain was sequenced in a study of CD8+CD57+ T cells in acquired aplastic anemia (dated 2018 in TCRdb). Regarding the study in general: DNA extracted from sorted CD4+ and CD8+ cells had a mean of approximately 3.5 ug, with a range of roughly 0.2 to 30 ug. CD8+CD57+ expansion was defined as frequency above the mean frequency observed in healthy subjects.

Via the germline V gene, CDR1 is WSHSY and CDR2 SAAADI. A distance of 7 bases separates the germline ends of V and J, which lose 1 base and 1 base respectively. The cysteine opens and the phenylalanine closes a CDR3 of 14 amino acids. Only the CDR3 part of the read is kept: 42 bases, read in frame from the first base. Study-level results and caveats: Although twenty-nine CD8+ CDR3 sequences were shared by patients and controls, these sequences appeared highly expressed in patients and within the immunodominant clones of patients. Patients and healthy controls showed no significant difference in CD8+ Simpson's diversity (P=0.060).

Notes on this clonotype: No antigen is known for it. No much larger clone is present one base from it, and per-base qualities are unavailable.

TCR beta VDJ combination and CDR3 sequence profiling used genomic DNA as the template. TCR repertoire sequencing was run on an Illumina HiSeq 2000. Per the original workflow: TRBV/TRBJ rearrangement plots, CDR3 size and DJ length profiles, and Simpson's diversity index were used to evaluate the repertoires. Whichever DNA sequence was most abundant in the deep sequencing data was defined as the immunodominant clone. CDR3 amino acid sequences were checked for sharing across subjects and were also compared against the VDJdb database and published repertoires. TCRdb handled the public reads itself, with Q25 trimming in fastp and clone calling in MiXCR, and kept productive beta chains. Here each entry gathers all rows of one CDR3 protein and keeps the most common genes and DNA. The V and J calls follow TCRdb's processing rather than the paper's. This sample lists about 40,000 distinct CDR3 sequences; approximately 57% were detected once. The ten largest clones capture 59% of the sample.

Flow cytometry had shown CD8+CD57+ cell expansion in the patients selected for sequencing. Severe acquired aplastic anemia was diagnosed in all patients according to International Study of Aplastic Anemia and Agranulocytosis and Camitta criteria. At the time blood was sampled, none of the patients had received any therapy. In this study, sorted CD4+ and CD8+ T cells from the blood of healthy subjects and of severe aplastic anemia patients had their TCR repertoires deep-sequenced. In the USA, patient enrollment took place under clinicaltrials.gov protocols 00001620, 01623167, 00001397, 00071045, 00081523 and 00961064. Ficoll-Paque density gradient centrifugation was used to isolate peripheral blood mononuclear cells. CD4+ and CD8+ T cells were sorted by FACS or magnetic beads before DNA extraction.

The sequence came from a human donor with aplastic anemia. The rearranged chain carries TRBV10-2 and TRBJ2-5, with the D gene too uncertain to name. Source material: sorted CD4+, CD8+, or CD8+CD57+ T cells (not recorded which) from PBMCs. The DNA reads as follows: TGCGCCAGCAGTGAGTGGGTGAGCCAAGAGACCCAGTACTTC. Translated, this gives CASSEWVSQETQYF.